This T cell receptor (beta chain) originates from a study of Ad26.COV2.S vaccination and SARS-CoV-2 variants. Overall study findings and caveats: The placebo group had lower spike-specific TCR breadth than the vaccine recipients did.

Germline CDR1 is LNHDA and CDR2 is SQIVND (reference sequence). V was cut by 3 bases and J by 2 bases, with 9 bases left in between. CDR3 length: 14 residues. On this clone itself: Its antigen is unknown.

Produced via immunoSEQ multiplex PCR; TCRdb's table is partial and in-frame only. The data contain a few hundred thousand clones, about 89% of them singletons. Treatment indicated: some 20 received Ad26.COV2.S at low or high dose, single or two shots; five or six received placebo; per-sample allocation not given. Each sample was drawn 63 days after the first injection (of vaccine or placebo). A Boston adult aged 18-55 years was the donor. J is TRBJ2-3 and V is TRBV19; possible D gene TRBD1, 5 bases. This receptor was obtained from a person aged 18 to 65 who received the Ad26.COV2.S COVID-19 vaccine or a placebo. The sequencing here drew on peripheral blood, taken in a trial of Ad26.COV2.S vaccine versus placebo. This CDR3 is CASSIRQFTDTQYF. For the CDR3, the DNA is TGTGCCAGTAGTATCCGACAGTTCACAGATACGCAGTATTTT.